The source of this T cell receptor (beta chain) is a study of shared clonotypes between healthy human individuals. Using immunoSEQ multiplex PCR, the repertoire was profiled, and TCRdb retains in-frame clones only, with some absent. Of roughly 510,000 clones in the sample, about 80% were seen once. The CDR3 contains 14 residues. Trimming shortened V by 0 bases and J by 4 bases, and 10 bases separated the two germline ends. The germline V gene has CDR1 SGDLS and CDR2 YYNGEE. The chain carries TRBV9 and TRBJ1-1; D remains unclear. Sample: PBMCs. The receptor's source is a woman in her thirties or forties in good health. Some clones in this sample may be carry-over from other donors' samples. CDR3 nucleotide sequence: TGTGCCAGCAGCGTAGGAGGGTTGAGCACTGAAGCTTTCTTT. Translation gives CASSVGGLSTEAFF.